Below, 14 T cell receptor beta chains from the same sample are listed, as sequenced in a study of response to subunit inactivated influenza vaccine. TCRdb fed the RT-PCR reads into MiXCR, producing one record per CDR3 protein. Of hundreds of thousands of distinct CDR3 sequences in the sample, about 15% were seen once. Material: PBMCs from blood, obtained about 14 days before vaccination. The receptor set was obtained from a man aged 50 to 60 who received an inactivated influenza vaccine.

The rearrangement uses TRBV12-3 or TRBV12-4 and TRBJ2-7; D is possibly TRBD1 (6 bases). Trimming took off 5 bases at V and 6 bases at J, with 17 bases between the two ends. There are 14 residues in the CDR3. CDR3 protein: CASSPTGTVGEQYF. CDR3 nucleotide sequence: TGTGCCAGCAGTCCCACAGGGACGGTCGGCGAGCAGTACTTC.

The chain employs TRBV12-3 or TRBV12-4 and TRBJ1-4; TRBD1 aligns across 8 bases. The CDR3 totals 14 residues. V dropped 5 bases and J dropped 13; count of bases not matched to a gene: 12. The CDR3 loop is CASSPGGATVGLFF. The CDR3 nucleotides read TGTGCCAGCAGTCCAGGGGGCGCGACAGTGGGACTGTTTTTT.

The rearrangement uses TRBV6-2 or TRBV6-3 and TRBJ2-2; D unclear. CDR1 MNHEY and CDR2 SVGEGT come from the germline V gene. V was pared by 2 bases and J by 5 bases, with 9 bases between. This CDR3 contains 14 residues. CDR3 bases: TGTGCCAGCAGTTACGACGGCAGAACCGGGGAGCTGTTTTTT. It yields the protein CASSYDGRTGELFF.

V gene TRBV27 combines with J gene TRBJ1-6, with D perhaps TRBD1 (5 bases). Trimming took off 3 bases at V and 12 bases at J, with 18 bases between the two ends. CDR3 size: 15 residues. Germline values: CDR1 MNHEY, CDR2 SMNVEV (reference sequence). The DNA for the CDR3 is TGTGCCAGCAGTTTCGCAGGGAAGGGCTTTTTACCCCTCCACTTT. Translated: CASSFAGKGFLPLHF.

The rearrangement links TRBV4-1 to TRBJ1-1; TRBD1 matches 10 bases. The CDR3 extends over 15 amino acids. The V gene end was trimmed by 4 bases and the J gene end by 3 bases; junction bases not matched to a gene: 5. The germline gives CDR1 MGHRA, CDR2 YSYEKL. DNA of the CDR3: TGCGCCAGCAGCCTGTGGGGACAGGGGTACACTGAAGCTTTCTTT. Encoded protein: CASSLWGQGYTEAFF.

This chain's CDR3 is CASSSTGTSSISPLHF. In DNA, the CDR3 is TGCGCCAGCAGCTCGACGGGGACATCTTCTATCTCACCCCTCCACTTT. The rearrangement links TRBV5-1 to TRBJ1-6; tentative D call: TRBD1 (6 bases). The germline CDR1 and CDR2 sequences are SGHRS and YFSETQ. This CDR3 has 16 amino acids. The ends were cut back, 3 bases at V and 10 bases at J, with 20 bases in the middle.

The rearrangement links TRBV20-1 to TRBJ1-3; 7 bases line up with TRBD1. The CDR3 is 17 amino acids. V gave up 5 bases and J gave up 0 bases; unmatched junction bases: 13. From germline, CDR1 is DFQATT and CDR2 SNEGSKA (reference sequence). In nucleotides, the CDR3 is TGCAGTGCTCAAAGCCGGGACAGAGCTTTCTCTGGAAACACCATATATTTT. Translating gives CSAQSRDRAFSGNTIYF.

To note about this clonotype: A much larger clone lies one base from this, so it may be a read error. This chain's CDR3 is CANSQETSGGRDTQYF. The CDR3 DNA is TGCGCCAACAGCCAAGAAACTAGCGGGGGGCGGGATACGCAGTATTTT. The chain has TRBV4-3 and TRBJ2-3, with TRBD2 identical over 12 bases. This CDR3 contains 16 residues. The V gene's germline CDR1 is LGHNA and CDR2 YSLEER.

This clonotype has a count of ten or more. The V call is TRBV27, the J call TRBJ2-5; 10 nucleotides agree with TRBD2. V shed 1 base and J 1 base; nucleotides not matched to a gene: 6. Germline CDR1 MNHEY, CDR2 SMNVEV (reference sequence). This CDR3 comprises 17 residues. The DNA of the CDR3 is TGTGCCAGCAGTTTATTAGGAGCTAGCGGGAGCCAAGAGACCCAGTACTTC. It encodes CASSLLGASGSQETQYF.

J is TRBJ2-5 and V is TRBV20-1, with TRBD2 as a possible D gene (7 bases). CDR3 length equals 14 residues. The germline V and J ends were trimmed by 5 bases and 4 bases, with 17 bases remaining between them. Germline values: CDR1 DFQATT, CDR2 SNEGSKA (reference sequence). The chain's CDR3 is CSAPGAGARETQYF. In DNA form, the CDR3 reads TGCAGTGCTCCAGGGGCGGGGGCGAGAGAGACCCAGTACTTC.

CDR3 sequence: CSAGTGINEKLFF. Written as DNA, the CDR3 is TGCAGTGCCGGGACAGGGATTAATGAAAAACTGTTTTTT. V and J are TRBV20-1 and TRBJ1-4; 9 positions match TRBD1. This CDR3 spans 13 amino acids. From germline, CDR1 is DFQATT and CDR2 SNEGSKA (reference sequence). The J segment lost 4 bases and the V segment lost 6 bases, leaving 3 bases of the junction unmatched.

This clonotype has a handful of counts. The rearrangement joins TRBV18 to TRBJ1-5; 7 positions match TRBD1. Germline values: CDR1 KGHSH, CDR2 LQKENI. Unmatched junction bases numbered 11, after V lost 6 bases and J lost 6 bases. The CDR3 is 15 residues long. The CDR3 spells CASSQTGARGQPQHF. DNA for the CDR3: TGTGCCAGCTCCCAAACAGGGGCGCGAGGTCAGCCCCAGCATTTT.

The V and J genes are TRBV6-2 or TRBV6-3 and TRBJ2-7; TRBD1 matches 8 bases. Trimming removed 2 bases from V and 9 bases from J; junction bases left unmatched: 6. The CDR3 is made up of 13 amino acids. Germline CDR1 reads MNHEY; CDR2 reads SVGEGT. The CDR3 nucleotides read TGTGCCAGCAGTTACACCAGGGGGCAAGGGCAGTACTTC. Translating it yields CASSYTRGQGQYF.

V usage is TRBV7-8 and J usage is TRBJ2-7; D could derive from TRBD1 or TRBD2 (6 bases each). The CDR3 extends over 16 amino acids. CDR1 is SGHVS, CDR2 FQNEAQ, per germline. Trimming shortened V by 1 base and J by 2 bases, and 15 bases separated the two germline ends. The CDR3 is CASSLGRGDPAYEQYF. As DNA, the CDR3 is TGTGCCAGCAGCTTAGGAAGGGGGGACCCTGCCTACGAGCAGTACTTC. Combining the CDR3 with reference TRBV7-8 and TRBJ2-7 gives the whole variable domain GAGVSQSPRYKVAKRGQDVALRCDPISGHVSLFWYQQALGQGPEFLTYFQNEAQLDKSGLPSDRFFAERPEGSVSTLKIQRTQQEDSAVYLCASSLGRGDPAYEQYFGPGTRLTVT.